This T cell receptor beta chain was recorded in a study of cytomegalovirus exposure and HLA in healthy donors. For the study at large: Earlier results showed 90 million to 130 million unique TCR beta sequences derived from around 170 million T cells. Study results and caveats: A few CMV-associated chains were confirmed in vitro to be specific for CMV antigens. A missense variant in DCLRE1C was later tied to TCR beta V- and J-gene trimming. The study labeled approximately 150 TCR beta chains cytomegalovirus-associated.

With respect to this clone: What it binds is unknown.

Germline V gene lookup returns CDR1 SEHNR and CDR2 FQNEAQ (reference sequence). The CDR3 runs to 15 residues. V shed 2 bases and J 4 bases; nucleotides not matched to a gene: 4. Amplification used 60 Vbeta primers and 13 Jbeta primers. The method was immunoSEQ multiplex PCR; TCRdb's version includes in-frame clones alone and lacks a portion of them. The repertoire consists of 200,000 or so clones, with more than 75% occurring once and the leading ten covering 0.2% to 0.3%. This TCR derives from a girl under three years old in good health and CMV-seronegative. The sequenced material came from PBMCs. The J gene is TRBJ1-2, the V gene TRBV7-9; 10 bases align to TRBD1. The CDR3 DNA reads TGTGCCAGCAGCTTAAGGGACAGGGGCGTCTATGGCTACACCTTC. This translates into CASSLRDRGVYGYTF. The full variable domain, in which reference TRBV7-9 and TRBJ1-2 provide the parts outside the CDR3, is DTGVSQNPRHKITKRGQNVTFRCDPISEHNRLYWYRQTLGQGPEFLTYFQNEAQLEKSRLLSDRFSAERPKGSFSTLEIQRTEQGDSAMYLCASSLRDRGVYGYTFGSGTRLTVV.